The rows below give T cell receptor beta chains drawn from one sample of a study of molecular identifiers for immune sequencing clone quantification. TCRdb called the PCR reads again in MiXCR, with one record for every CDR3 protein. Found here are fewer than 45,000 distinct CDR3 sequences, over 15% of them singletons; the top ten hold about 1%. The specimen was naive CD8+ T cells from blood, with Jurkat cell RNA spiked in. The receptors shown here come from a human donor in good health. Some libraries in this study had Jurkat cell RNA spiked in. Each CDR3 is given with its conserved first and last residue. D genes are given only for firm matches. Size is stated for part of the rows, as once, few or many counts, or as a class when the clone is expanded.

TGTGCCAGCAGCCCGGACAGCTATAGCAATCAGCCCCAGCATTTT,CASSPDSYSNQPQHF,TRBJ1-5,NA,TRBV11-2,NA
TGCGCCAGCAGCCAGGGGGGGGGCTCCTACGAGCAGTACTTC,CASSQGGGSYEQYF,TRBJ2-7,many,TRBV4-3,TRBD2
TGTGCCAGCAGCTTTCGTCCAGGACAGGGACTGAACACTGAAGCTTTCTTT,CASSFRPGQGLNTEAFF,TRBJ1-1,many,TRBV7-9,TRBD1
TGTGCCAGCAGTTTTGGTCGCCTCACTGAAGCTTTCTTT,CASSFGRLTEAFF,TRBJ1-1,many,TRBV28,NA
TGTGCCAGCAGCCTCATGAACAATGAGCAGTTCTTC,CASSLMNNEQFF,TRBJ2-1,few,TRBV11-3,NA
TGTGCCAGCAGCATGCCCGGGACTAAAACAGATACGCAGTATTTT,CASSMPGTKTDTQYF,TRBJ2-3,many,TRBV7-9,TRBD2
TGTGCCAGCAGCTTAGGGGTTCTAGCGGCCTACGAGCAGTACTTC,CASSLGVLAAYEQYF,TRBJ2-7,medium-sized,TRBV7-2,TRBD2
TGTGCCAGCAGCTTGACAGGGGACTACGAGCAGTACTTC,CASSLTGDYEQYF,TRBJ2-7,many,TRBV5-6,TRBD1
TGTGCCAGTAAAACCACTGGCAGCTACACCGGGGAGCTGTTTTTT,CASKTTGSYTGELFF,TRBJ2-2,NA,TRBV19,NA
TGCAGTGCCTCAGGGACTATCTTCGGCACAGATACGCAGTATTTT,CSASGTIFGTDTQYF,TRBJ2-3,few,TRBV20-1,TRBD2
TGCGCCAGCAGCCAAGATATAGGGGGCGGGTGGGAGCAGTACTTC,CASSQDIGGGWEQYF,TRBJ2-7,many,TRBV4-3,TRBD1
TGTGCCAGCAGCCAAGAAGCCGCGTCTGTGACCCAGTACTTC,CASSQEAASVTQYF,TRBJ2-5,many,TRBV3-1,NA
TGTGCCAGCAGTGTGGGGAACACCGGGGAGCTGTTTTTT,CASSVGNTGELFF,TRBJ2-2,NA,TRBV25-1,NA
TGTGCCAGCAGTTGGACTAGCGGGGGCTACGAGCAGTACTTC,CASSWTSGGYEQYF,TRBJ2-7,NA,TRBV27,TRBD2
TGTGCCAGCAGTTACGGACAGGGGGCCTCCTACGAGCAGTACTTC,CASSYGQGASYEQYF,TRBJ2-7,few,TRBV6-5,TRBD1
TGTGCCAGCAGCCAAGATGCGGTCACGGGACGAAGAGCCTACAATGAGCAGTTCTTC,CASSQDAVTGRRAYNEQFF,TRBJ2-1,many,TRBV4-2,NA
TGTGCCAGCAGCTTCGCAGGGTCTGGGGGCACCTTC,CASSFAGSGGTF,TRBJ1-2,NA,TRBV11-2,NA
TGTGCCAGCATGAGCATTAGTTCTCCAATCAGTGGAAAAAAAAACATTCAGTACTTC,CASMSISSPISGKKNIQYF,TRBJ2-4,many,TRBV6-5,NA
TGCGCCAGCAGCCACGGGAGAAATCAGCCCCAGCATTTT,CASSHGRNQPQHF,TRBJ1-5,many,TRBV4-1,NA
TGCGCCAGCAGCCAAGCTCTCCCGATGAGCTCCTACGAGCAGTACTTC,CASSQALPMSSYEQYF,TRBJ2-7,many,TRBV4-1,NA
TGCAGTGCTAGAGAGTCCCCCGAGAACACTGAAGCTTTCTTT,CSARESPENTEAFF,TRBJ1-1,many,TRBV20-1,NA
TGTGCCAGCAGTGATGGGCAGGGCATAGCGTACACTGAAGCTTTCTTT,CASSDGQGIAYTEAFF,TRBJ1-1,many,TRBV2,NA
TGTGCCAGTAGTATAACGGGGGCCGGGGAGCTGTTTTTT,CASSITGAGELFF,TRBJ2-2,many,TRBV19,NA
TGCGCCAGCAGCTTCCGGGTAGGAGCCCTCTCCTACAATGAGCAGTTCTTC,CASSFRVGALSYNEQFF,TRBJ2-1,few,TRBV5-1,NA
TGTGCCAGCAGCTCTCTTACAGGGGGAGGTACGCAGTATTTT,CASSSLTGGGTQYF,TRBJ2-3,many,TRBV13,TRBD1
TGTGCCAGCAGCTTAGGGCTCGGGCCACGACTAGCGGAGTACTACAATGAGCAGTTCTTC,CASSLGLGPRLAEYYNEQFF,TRBJ2-1,few,TRBV7-9,TRBD2
TGTGCCAGCAGCTTGGACAGGGGGCGACAAGAGACCCAGTACTTC,CASSLDRGRQETQYF,TRBJ2-5,NA,TRBV5-3,TRBD1
TGCGCCAGCAGCCCTCGGGACAGGGATAACAATGAGCAGTTCTTC,CASSPRDRDNNEQFF,TRBJ2-1,few,TRBV4-1,TRBD1
TGTGCCGCCGGGACTAGCGAGATCACAGATACGCAGTATTTT,CAAGTSEITDTQYF,TRBJ2-3,many,TRBV13,TRBD2
TGTGCTAGCAGCTTAGCTGGAACGGGAGGGCCGGCAGATACGCAGTATTTT,CASSLAGTGGPADTQYF,TRBJ2-3,many,TRBV7-7,TRBD2
TGCGCCAGCAGCTTTGGACTAGCGGGAGAGAAACAAGAGACCCAGTACTTC,CASSFGLAGEKQETQYF,TRBJ2-5,many,TRBV5-1,TRBD2
TGCAGTGCTAGAGATGGGGGTGAAGCTTTCTTT,CSARDGGEAFF,TRBJ1-1,many,TRBV20-1,NA
TGTGCCAGCAGTTTATCCTCCGCCCTCTACAATGAGCAGTTCTTC,CASSLSSALYNEQFF,TRBJ2-1,many,TRBV28,NA
TGTGCCAGCAGCCGGGGGGGTGCCTCGAGCTCTGGGGCCAACGTCCTGACTTTC,CASSRGGASSSGANVLTF,TRBJ2-6,many,TRBV7-8,TRBD2
TGTGCCAGCAGCCAAGATTTGGGAGGGCTACGGGGCGAGCAGTACTTC,CASSQDLGGLRGEQYF,TRBJ2-7,many,TRBV4-2,TRBD2
TGTGCCAGCAGTTACCCGACAGGTGCAGGGACAGGCACTGAAGCTTTCTTT,CASSYPTGAGTGTEAFF,TRBJ1-1,many,TRBV6-6,TRBD1
TGTGCCAGCAGATCCGGGACAGGGGGCCCAGATACGCAGTATTTT,CASRSGTGGPDTQYF,TRBJ2-3,medium-sized,TRBV12-3/TRBV12-4,TRBD1
TGTGCCAGCAGTTCCAGGGGCTTCTATGGCTACACCTTC,CASSSRGFYGYTF,TRBJ1-2,NA,TRBV27,NA
TGTGCCAGCAGTCGCCTGAACACTGAAGCTTTCTTT,CASSRLNTEAFF,TRBJ1-1,many,TRBV6-5,NA
TGTGCCAGCAGTTACCTGGCATCCCTAGCCAAAAACATTCAGTACTTC,CASSYLASLAKNIQYF,TRBJ2-4,many,TRBV6-5,NA
TGTGCCAGCAGCCTAGGACACGACATTCAAGAGACCCAGTACTTC,CASSLGHDIQETQYF,TRBJ2-5,NA,TRBV11-2,NA
TGCGCCAGCACCATGGCGGCTGCGATAAGGACGCCGGAAAACTATGGCTACACCTTC,CASTMAAAIRTPENYGYTF,TRBJ1-2,many,TRBV4-3,NA
TGTACCAGCAGTTACTCGCCGCGGAGTACCCAAGAGACCCAGTACTTC,CTSSYSPRSTQETQYF,TRBJ2-5,NA,TRBV6-5,NA
TGTGCCAGCAGCCCCCCGGGCGCTATACAAGAGACCCAGTACTTC,CASSPPGAIQETQYF,TRBJ2-5,few,TRBV7-9,NA
TGTGCCAGCAGCGGACAGATACCAGACAAGCAGTTCTTC,CASSGQIPDKQFF,TRBJ2-1,few,TRBV27,NA
TGTGCCAGCAGTTTAACGCCTAGCAATCAGCCCCAGCATTTT,CASSLTPSNQPQHF,TRBJ1-5,many,TRBV27,NA
TGTGCCAGCAGCTTAGCCATTTACGACGGTACTTCACCCCTCCACTTT,CASSLAIYDGTSPLHF,TRBJ1-6,many,TRBV7-6,NA
TGTGCCAGCAGTTACGGACTAGCGGGAGTAGATACGCAGTATTTT,CASSYGLAGVDTQYF,TRBJ2-3,many,TRBV27,TRBD2
TGTGCCAGCAGCCAAGGACTAGCCCCCTACGAGCAGTACTTC,CASSQGLAPYEQYF,TRBJ2-7,many,TRBV5-6,TRBD2